This T cell receptor (beta chain) was retrieved from a study of CD8 T cells in Susac syndrome. The CDR3 runs to 14 residues. CDR1 is SGHVS, CDR2 FNYEAQ, per germline. After removal of 2 bases from V and 3 bases from J, the junction contained 3 bases not matched to a gene. The RNA, about 0.45 to 1 ug, was put through reverse transcription using random hexamers. TCRdb used MiXCR to reprocess the immunoSEQ multiplex PCR reads, holding one entry per CDR3 protein. Seen here are roughly 110,000 distinct CDR3 sequences, around 90% observed once, and the top ten hold 0.14%. The sequence derives from a human donor in good health. The sequencing input was CD4+ T cells from PBMCs. The V call is TRBV7-6, the J call TRBJ1-1; 7 nucleotides agree with TRBD1. CDR3 sequence reads: CASSLQGGDTEAFF. Here the CDR3 DNA reads TGTGCCAGCAGCTTACAGGGGGGGGACACTGAAGCTTTCTTT. Together with reference TRBV7-6 and TRBJ1-1, the CDR3 gives the full variable domain: GAGVSQSPRYKVTKRGQDVALRCDPISGHVSLYWYRQALGQGPEFLTYFNYEAQQDKSGLPNDRFSAERPEGSISTLTIQRTEQRDSAMYRCASSLQGGDTEAFFGQGTRLTVV.